A selection of T cell receptor beta chains follows, all from one sample in a study of T cells in Graves' hyperthyroidism and ophthalmopathy. A single record per CDR3 protein comes from TCRdb applying MiXCR to the multiplex PCR reads. This repertoire shows roughly 380,000 distinct CDR3 sequences, roughly 14% found once; its top ten account for less than 25%. Sequenced sample: blood. Receptors originate from a man under 40 with Graves' hyperthyroidism that later progressed to Graves' ophthalmopathy. The conserved cysteine and the conserved F or W are not part of the CDR3 here. Fields, in order: V gene, CDR3 protein.

>TRBV5-5
ASSLIGLVNNEQF
>TRBV5-6
ASSQPGQRDEKLF
>TRBV12-3/TRBV12-4
ASKSLSSYNEQF
>TRBV20-1
SAASRDSSYEQY
>TRBV28
ASSILLQGNQPQH
>TRBV2
ASSVPGQGVNTEAF
>TRBV7-9
ASSLEGPHEQY
>TRBV7-2
ASSLGGPSYNSPLH
>TRBV20-1
SARREEIQRYNEQF
>TRBV10-2
ASSGQEITGELF
>TRBV20-1
SARERDKNTGELF
>TRBV30
AWSGAPGYT
>TRBV13
ASSIRLAGEETQY
>TRBV5-1
ASSLKWGPPEAF
>TRBV11-2
ASSLEVGTLQY
>TRBV7-6
ASSLGPLRTDTQY
>TRBV10-3
AISGGTGGSDEKLF
>TRBV4-1
ASSQEGAGDYEQY
>TRBV7-9
ASSLDRDTIY
>TRBV20-1
SGQGSSNQPQH
>TRBV2
ASSLRDRGYT
>TRBV7-8
ASSRGFTYEQY
>TRBV2
ASSQDRAGDTEAF
>TRBV4-1
ASSQGLRGPSTDTQY
>TRBV4-1
ASSPSGADETQY
>TRBV6-1
ASRQTSGNEQF
>TRBV28
ASSLRTTLGGELF
>TRBV5-1
ASSFTGDKNTGELF
>TRBV18
ASSKDLLGGAF
>TRBV2
ASRQGNTIY
>TRBV20-1
SAYLGGLAGEQF
>TRBV30
AWSVPPDTQY
>TRBV12-5
ASGLVLAGEETQY
>TRBV12-3/TRBV12-4
ASSDQGDIYSYEQY
>TRBV4-1
ASSQGVGEYQPQH